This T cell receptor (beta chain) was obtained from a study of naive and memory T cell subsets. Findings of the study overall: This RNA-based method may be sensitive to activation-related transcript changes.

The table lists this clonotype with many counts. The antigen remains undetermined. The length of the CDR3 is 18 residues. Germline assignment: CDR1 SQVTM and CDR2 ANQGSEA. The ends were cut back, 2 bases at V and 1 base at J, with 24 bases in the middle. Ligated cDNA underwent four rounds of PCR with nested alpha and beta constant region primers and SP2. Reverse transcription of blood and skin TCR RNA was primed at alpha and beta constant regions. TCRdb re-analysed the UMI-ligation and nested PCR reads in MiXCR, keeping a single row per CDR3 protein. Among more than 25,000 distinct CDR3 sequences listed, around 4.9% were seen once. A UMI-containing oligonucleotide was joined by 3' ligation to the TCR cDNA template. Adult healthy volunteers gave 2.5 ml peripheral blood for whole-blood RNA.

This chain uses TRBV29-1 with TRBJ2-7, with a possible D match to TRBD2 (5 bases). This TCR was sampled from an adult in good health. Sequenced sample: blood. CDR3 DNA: TGCAGCGTTGAACGCGTTGACGGGGTACAGAGATCATCCTACGAGCAGTACTTC. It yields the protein CSVERVDGVQRSSYEQYF.